The 22 T cell receptor beta chains given below trace back to one sample, sequenced in a study of blood T cell repertoires in COVID-19. The repertoire was sequenced with immunoSEQ multiplex PCR; TCRdb's copy has only in-frame clones and lacks some. The sample holds around 200,000 clones, 75% to 85% seen once. The sequenced material came from peripheral blood. These receptors were obtained from a woman aged 25-40 years with COVID-19, enrolled during active disease.

The CDR3 DNA sequence: TGCGCCAGCAGCCAGGGACTAGCGGGAGCGATGGATACGCAGTATTTT. Its translation is CASSQGLAGAMDTQYF. J is TRBJ2-3 and V is TRBV5-1; 14 bases agree with TRBD2. Germline V CDR1 and CDR2: SGHRS, YFSETQ. J lost 6 bases, V lost 4 bases, and 7 bases had no gene match. This CDR3 spans 16 amino acids.

V gene TRBV6-5 combines with J gene TRBJ2-1; 8 nucleotides line up with TRBD2. This CDR3 contains 15 residues. V lost 2 bases and J lost 6; bases outside the gene matches: 6. In germline, CDR1 is MNHEY, CDR2 SVGAGI. The CDR3 sequence: CASSYPTGGFNEQFF. CDR3 sequence (DNA): TGTGCCAGCAGTTACCCCACGGGGGGGTTCAATGAGCAGTTCTTC.

The sample holds a few counts of this clone. The chain recombines TRBV15 with TRBJ1-2, with 8 bases matching TRBD1. V gave up 6 bases and J gave up 4 bases; unmatched junction bases: 7. CDR1 and CDR2 from the germline V gene are LNHNV and YYDKDF (reference sequence). The CDR3 consists of 14 residues. CDR3 residues: CATSPTGEIYGYTF. The CDR3 nucleotides read TGTGCCACCAGTCCGACAGGGGAAATCTATGGCTACACCTTC.

This chain connects TRBV7-2 to TRBJ2-7; TRBD2 matches 11 bases. CDR1 is SGHTA and CDR2 is FQGNSA in the germline V gene. J gave up 4 bases and V 6 bases, and 14 bases lay outside the gene matches. This CDR3 comprises 17 residues. CDR3 in DNA: TGTGCCAGCAGTCTTAGAGTAACTAGCGGGAGTCGGTACGAGCAGTACTTC. Its translation: CASSLRVTSGSRYEQYF.

V gene TRBV6-6 combines with J gene TRBJ1-4; possibly TRBD1 for D (5 bases). This CDR3 contains 15 residues. The germline gives CDR1 MNHNY, CDR2 SVGAGI (reference sequence). Deletions cut 6 bases from V and 7 bases from J, with 18 bases between. This CDR3 reads CASSRAGEWSEKLFF. CDR3 sequence (DNA): TGTGCCAGCAGCCGCGCGGGGGAATGGAGTGAAAAACTGTTTTTT.

The chain recombines TRBV6-5 with TRBJ2-2; 11 nucleotides match TRBD2. J lost 3 bases, V lost 6 bases, and 3 bases had no gene match. The length of the CDR3 is 15 residues. The germline V gene has CDR1 MNHEY and CDR2 SVGAGI. CDR3 loop: CASRKLAGDTGELFF. Written as DNA, the CDR3 is TGTGCCAGCAGGAAACTAGCGGGGGACACCGGGGAGCTGTTTTTT.

The chain carries TRBV9 and TRBJ2-1; D unresolved. The V gene lost 2 bases and the J gene lost 5 bases, with 11 bases spanning the gap. This CDR3 is 14 amino acids long. From germline, CDR1 is SGDLS and CDR2 YYNGEE. The CDR3 DNA is TGTGCCAGCAGCGTGCCGGCGGTGAACAATGAGCAGTTCTTC. Translating it yields CASSVPAVNNEQFF. Combining the CDR3 with reference TRBV9 and TRBJ2-1 gives the whole variable domain DSGVTQTPKHLITATGQRVTLRCSPRSGDLSVYWYQQSLDQGLQFLIQYYNGEERAKGNILERFSAQQFPDLHSELNLSSLELGDSALYFCASSVPAVNNEQFFGPGTRLTVL.

The gene calls are TRBV7-9 and TRBJ1-5; possibly TRBD1 for D (5 bases). Germline V gene lookup returns CDR1 SEHNR and CDR2 FQNEAQ (reference sequence). V was shortened by 2 bases and J by 0 bases, with 5 bases between the two germline ends. This CDR3 has 14 residues. CDR3 region: CASSLRGSNQPQHF. CDR3 nucleotide sequence: TGTGCCAGCAGCTTAAGGGGTAGCAATCAGCCCCAGCATTTT. The full variable domain, rest sourced from reference TRBV7-9 and TRBJ1-5, is DTGVSQNPRHKITKRGQNVTFRCDPISEHNRLYWYRQTLGQGPEFLTYFQNEAQLEKSRLLSDRFSAERPKGSFSTLEIQRTEQGDSAMYLCASSLRGSNQPQHFGDGTRLSIL.

The rearrangement uses TRBV28 and TRBJ1-3; no clear D. Germline V gene sequence: CDR1 MDHEN, CDR2 SYDVKM. Trimming shortened V by 2 bases and J by 0 bases, and 5 bases separated the two germline ends. The CDR3 loop spans 14 amino acids. CDR3 amino acids: CASSLQLSGNTIYF. CDR3 bases: TGTGCCAGCAGTTTACAACTCTCTGGAAACACCATATATTTT.

V is TRBV7-3 and J is TRBJ1-1; D is undetermined. V lost 4 bases and J 0 bases, leaving 9 bases between the germline ends. Germline CDR1 is SGHTA and CDR2 is FQGTGA. The CDR3 runs 14 residues. DNA for the CDR3: TGTGCCAGCAGCTGGCAGAAAATGAACACTGAAGCTTTCTTT. Protein product: CASSWQKMNTEAFF.

This chain's CDR3 is CASSMHSQAYEQYF. The CDR3, as DNA: TGTGCCAGTAGTATGCACTCCCAGGCGTACGAGCAGTACTTC. The chain has TRBV19 and TRBJ2-7; D is unclear. Trimming pared 3 bases from V and 4 bases from J, leaving 13 bases between. The CDR3 has 14 residues. In germline, CDR1 is LNHDA, CDR2 SQIVND (reference sequence).

The J gene is TRBJ2-1, the V gene TRBV24-1; D possibly corresponds to TRBD1 (6 bases). The CDR3 totals 15 residues. Trimming cost V 5 bases and J 6 bases, with 16 bases left between them. Germline-derived CDR1 and CDR2 are KGHDR and SFDVKD. The CDR3 protein is CATSGWGRDGNEQFF. Written as DNA, the CDR3 is TGTGCCACCAGTGGTTGGGGGCGCGACGGCAATGAGCAGTTCTTC.

The CDR3 here is CASSYSNGQYNEQFF. CDR3 in DNA: TGTGCCAGCAGTTACTCGAACGGACAGTACAATGAGCAGTTCTTC. The chain couples TRBV6-2 or TRBV6-3 to TRBJ2-1, with a weak D call TRBD1 (6 bases). Between the trimmed V and J ends, which lost 0 bases and 4 bases, there was a span of 10 bases. The germline V gene encodes CDR1 MNHEY and CDR2 SVGEGT. The CDR3 runs 15 residues.

The chain uses TRBV5-1 and TRBJ1-3; tentative D call: TRBD1 (6 bases). CDR1 and CDR2 from the germline V gene are SGHRS and YFSETQ. Trimming removed 4 bases from V and 8 bases from J, with 16 bases in between. This CDR3 has 14 residues. In nucleotides, the CDR3 is TGCGCCAGCAGCCCCCAACCAGGGGCACACACCATATATTTT. It encodes CASSPQPGAHTIYF. The whole variable domain, filled in from reference TRBV5-1 and TRBJ1-3, reads KAGVTQTPRYLIKTRGQQVTLSCSPISGHRSVSWYQQTPGQGLQFLFEYFSETQRNKGNFPGRFSGRQFSNSRSEMNVSTLELGDSALYLCASSPQPGAHTIYFGEGSWLTVV.

V usage is TRBV4-3 and J usage is TRBJ2-1, with D unclear. Trimming stripped 0 bases from V and 6 bases from J, with 12 bases between. Germline-derived CDR1 and CDR2 are LGHNA and YSLEER. The CDR3 sequence is 15 residues long. The CDR3 nucleotides are TGCGCCAGCAGCCAAGATGGTTCCACCGGCAATGAGCAGTTCTTC. This gives the protein CASSQDGSTGNEQFF.

The DNA for the CDR3 is TGTGCCAGCTCACTACAGGGGCCTTCCTACAATGAGCAGTTCTTC. Residues: CASSLQGPSYNEQFF. This sequence joins TRBV18 and TRBJ2-1; TRBD1 aligns across 7 bases. The ends lost 4 bases at V and 1 base at J; junction bases unmatched: 4. The CDR3 totals 15 residues. CDR1 is KGHSH, CDR2 LQKENI, per germline.

There are a few counts of this clone. The chain is built from TRBV4-2 and TRBJ2-1, with 8 bases identical to TRBD2. V trimming: 1 base; J trimming: 1 base; junction bases outside the gene matches: 9. The CDR3 runs 18 residues. Germline V gene sequence: CDR1 LGHNA, CDR2 YNFKEQ. As DNA, the CDR3 is TGTGCCAGCAGCCAAGGTCGAGCGGGAGATACGTCCTACAATGAGCAGTTCTTC. Amino acid sequence: CASSQGRAGDTSYNEQFF.

In this sample, this clone turned up a few times. V usage is TRBV29-1 and J usage is TRBJ2-1; D is perhaps TRBD1 (5 bases). Germline CDR1 is SQVTM and CDR2 is ANQGSEA. The CDR3 length is 15 residues. V was cut by 3 bases and J by 0 bases, with 12 bases left in between. CDR3 in DNA: TGCAGCGTTGACCCTCGCGACAGCTCCTACAATGAGCAGTTCTTC. This sequence encodes CSVDPRDSSYNEQFF.

The genes are TRBV19 and TRBJ1-2; weak D call: TRBD1 (6 bases). This CDR3 is built from 12 residues. The V gene's germline CDR1 is LNHDA and CDR2 SQIVND (reference sequence). Trimming took 4 bases from V and 4 from J, leaving 7 bases between them. In DNA form, the CDR3 reads TGTGCCAGTAGTAGACAGGCCTATGGCTACACCTTC. Amino acids: CASSRQAYGYTF.

The chain employs TRBV19 and TRBJ1-2, with TRBD1 matching 7 bases. This CDR3 has 13 amino acids. V lost 6 bases, J lost 3 bases, and 4 bases stayed unmatched. Germline values: CDR1 LNHDA, CDR2 SQIVND (reference sequence). This CDR3 reads CASRDRTDYGYTF. The CDR3 coding sequence is TGTGCCAGTAGGGACAGGACGGACTATGGCTACACCTTC.

The V and J genes are TRBV28 and TRBJ1-1, with TRBD1 matching over 9 bases. The CDR3 spans 15 residues. The ends lost 4 bases at V and 6 bases at J; junction bases unmatched: 9. Per germline, CDR1 MDHEN and CDR2 SYDVKM. The CDR3, as DNA: TGTGCCAGCAGTTCTGACAGGGGGTTTCTCGCTGAAGCTTTCTTT. The encoded protein is CASSSDRGFLAEAFF.

This clone was recorded only once. The chain recombines TRBV9 with TRBJ1-1; no clear D gene. In germline, CDR1 is SGDLS, CDR2 YYNGEE. V lost 2 bases to trimming and J lost 4 bases, with 9 bases between them. The CDR3 is 13 amino acids. CDR3 in amino acids: CASSVKLGTEAFF. The CDR3 DNA follows: TGTGCCAGCAGCGTGAAGCTTGGCACTGAAGCTTTCTTT.